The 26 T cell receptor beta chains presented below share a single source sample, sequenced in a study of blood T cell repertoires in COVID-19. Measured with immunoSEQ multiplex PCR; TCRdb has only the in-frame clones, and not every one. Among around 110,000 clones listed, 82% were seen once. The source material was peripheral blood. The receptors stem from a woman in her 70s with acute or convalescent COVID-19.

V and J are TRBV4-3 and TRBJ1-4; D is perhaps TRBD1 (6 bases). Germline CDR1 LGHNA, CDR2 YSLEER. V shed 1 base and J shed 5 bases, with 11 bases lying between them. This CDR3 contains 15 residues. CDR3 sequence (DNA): TGCGCCAGCAGCCAAGGGGCCCAGGGGAATGAAAAACTGTTTTTT. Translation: CASSQGAQGNEKLFF.

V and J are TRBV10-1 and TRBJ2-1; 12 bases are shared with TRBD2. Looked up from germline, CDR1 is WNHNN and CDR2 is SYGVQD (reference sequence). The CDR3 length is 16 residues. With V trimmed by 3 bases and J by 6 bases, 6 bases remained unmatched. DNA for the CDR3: TGCGCCAGCAGTGAAGGTCTAGCGGGGGGGCGCAATGAGCAGTTCTTC. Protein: CASSEGLAGGRNEQFF.

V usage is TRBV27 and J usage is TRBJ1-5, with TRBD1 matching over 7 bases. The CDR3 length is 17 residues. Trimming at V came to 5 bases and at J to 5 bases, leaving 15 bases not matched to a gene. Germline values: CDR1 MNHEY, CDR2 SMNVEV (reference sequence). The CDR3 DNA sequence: TGTGCCAGCAGTCCAACCACAGGGGTTGGGACCGATCAGCCCCAGCATTTT. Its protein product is CASSPTTGVGTDQPQHF.

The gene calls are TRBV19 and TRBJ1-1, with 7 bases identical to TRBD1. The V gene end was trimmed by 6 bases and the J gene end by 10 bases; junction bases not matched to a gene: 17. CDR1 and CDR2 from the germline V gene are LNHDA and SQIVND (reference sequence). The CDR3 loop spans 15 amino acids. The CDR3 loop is CASRGQQGPGEGAFF. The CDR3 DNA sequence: TGTGCCAGTAGGGGTCAACAGGGGCCCGGTGAGGGAGCTTTCTTT.

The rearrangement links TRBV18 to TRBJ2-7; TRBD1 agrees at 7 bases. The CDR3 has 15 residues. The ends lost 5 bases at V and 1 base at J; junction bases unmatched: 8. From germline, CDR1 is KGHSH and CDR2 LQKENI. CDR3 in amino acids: CASSNRDSYSYEQYF. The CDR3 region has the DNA TGTGCCAGCTCAAACCGGGACAGCTATTCCTACGAGCAGTACTTC.

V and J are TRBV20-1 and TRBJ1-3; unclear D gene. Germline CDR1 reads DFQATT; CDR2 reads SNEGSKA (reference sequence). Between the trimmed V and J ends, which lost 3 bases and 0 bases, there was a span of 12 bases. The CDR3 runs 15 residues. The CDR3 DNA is TGCAGTGCTAGTTCGACACCGAGCTCTGGAAACACCATATATTTT. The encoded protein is CSASSTPSSGNTIYF.

CDR3 sequence (DNA): TGTGCCAGCAGCTCTGGGACAGGGTGGGAGACCCAGTACTTC. As protein: CASSSGTGWETQYF. This chain joins TRBV11-1 and TRBJ2-5, with 9 bases fitting TRBD1. CDR3 length equals 14 residues. Germline CDR1 is SGHAT and CDR2 is FQDESV (reference sequence). V dropped 4 bases and J dropped 5; count of bases not matched to a gene: 5.

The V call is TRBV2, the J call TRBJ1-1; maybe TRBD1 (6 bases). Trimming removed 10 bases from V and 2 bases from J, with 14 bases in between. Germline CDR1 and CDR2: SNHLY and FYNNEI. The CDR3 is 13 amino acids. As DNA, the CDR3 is TGTGCCACCCAGGGGTCTCCTAACACTGAAGCTTTCTTT. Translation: CATQGSPNTEAFF.

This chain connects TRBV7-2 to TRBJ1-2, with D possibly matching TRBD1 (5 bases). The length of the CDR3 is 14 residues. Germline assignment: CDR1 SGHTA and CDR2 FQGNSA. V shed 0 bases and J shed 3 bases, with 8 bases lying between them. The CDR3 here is CASSLAQGDYGYTF. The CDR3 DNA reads TGTGCCAGCAGCTTAGCTCAAGGGGACTATGGCTACACCTTC.

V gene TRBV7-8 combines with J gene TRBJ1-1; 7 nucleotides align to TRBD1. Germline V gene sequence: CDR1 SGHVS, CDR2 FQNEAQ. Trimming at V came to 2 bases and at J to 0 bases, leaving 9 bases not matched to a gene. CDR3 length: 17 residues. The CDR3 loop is CASSLSTGARMNTEAFF. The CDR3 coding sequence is TGTGCCAGCAGCTTATCCACAGGGGCTCGAATGAACACTGAAGCTTTCTTT.

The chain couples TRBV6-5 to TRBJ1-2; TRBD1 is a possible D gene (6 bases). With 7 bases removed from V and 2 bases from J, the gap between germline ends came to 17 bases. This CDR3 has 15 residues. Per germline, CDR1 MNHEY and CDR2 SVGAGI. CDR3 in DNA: TGTGCCAGCAAAATAGGGGGAGAAGAAAACTATGGCTACACCTTC. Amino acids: CASKIGGEENYGYTF.

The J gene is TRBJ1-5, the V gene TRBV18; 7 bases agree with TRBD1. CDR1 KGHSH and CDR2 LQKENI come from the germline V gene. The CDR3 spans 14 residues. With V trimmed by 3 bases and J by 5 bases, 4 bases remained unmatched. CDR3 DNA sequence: TGTGCCAGCTCACCGGGACAGCTAGATCAGCCCCAGCATTTT. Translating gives CASSPGQLDQPQHF.

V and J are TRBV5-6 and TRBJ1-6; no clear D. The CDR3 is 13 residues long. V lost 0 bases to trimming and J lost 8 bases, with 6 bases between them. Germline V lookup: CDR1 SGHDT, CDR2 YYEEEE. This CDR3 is CASSLGEDSPLHF. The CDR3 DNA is TGTGCCAGCAGCTTGGGGGAGGATTCACCCCTCCACTTT.

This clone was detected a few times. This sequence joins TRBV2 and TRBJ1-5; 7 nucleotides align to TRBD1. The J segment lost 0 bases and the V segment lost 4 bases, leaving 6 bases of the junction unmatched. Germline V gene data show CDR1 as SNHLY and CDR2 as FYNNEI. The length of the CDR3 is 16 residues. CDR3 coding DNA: TGTGCCAGCAGTGTTAACAGGGGTCATAGCAATCAGCCCCAGCATTTT. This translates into CASSVNRGHSNQPQHF.

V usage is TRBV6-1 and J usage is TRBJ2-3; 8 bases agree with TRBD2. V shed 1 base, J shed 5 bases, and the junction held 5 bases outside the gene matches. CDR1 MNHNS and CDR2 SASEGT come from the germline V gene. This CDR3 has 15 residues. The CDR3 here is CASSEVAAGGDTQYF. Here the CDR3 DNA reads TGTGCCAGCAGTGAAGTGGCGGCGGGGGGAGATACGCAGTATTTT.

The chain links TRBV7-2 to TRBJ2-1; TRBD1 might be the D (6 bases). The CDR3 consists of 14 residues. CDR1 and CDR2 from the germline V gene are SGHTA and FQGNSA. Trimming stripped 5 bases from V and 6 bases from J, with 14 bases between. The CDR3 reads CASSVGQPGNEQFF. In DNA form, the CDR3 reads TGTGCCAGCAGCGTTGGACAGCCGGGCAATGAGCAGTTCTTC.

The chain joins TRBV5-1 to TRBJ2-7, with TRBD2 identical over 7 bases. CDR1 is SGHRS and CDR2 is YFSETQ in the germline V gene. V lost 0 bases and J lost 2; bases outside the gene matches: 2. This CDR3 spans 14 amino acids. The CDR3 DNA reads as TGCGCCAGCAGCTTGGGACTAGCAACCTACGAGCAGTACTTC. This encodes CASSLGLATYEQYF.

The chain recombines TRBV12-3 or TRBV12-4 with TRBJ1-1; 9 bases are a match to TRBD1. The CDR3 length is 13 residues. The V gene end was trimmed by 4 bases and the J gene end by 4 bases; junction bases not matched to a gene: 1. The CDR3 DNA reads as TGTGCCAGCAGTTGGACAGGGGTCACTGAAGCTTTCTTT. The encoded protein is CASSWTGVTEAFF.

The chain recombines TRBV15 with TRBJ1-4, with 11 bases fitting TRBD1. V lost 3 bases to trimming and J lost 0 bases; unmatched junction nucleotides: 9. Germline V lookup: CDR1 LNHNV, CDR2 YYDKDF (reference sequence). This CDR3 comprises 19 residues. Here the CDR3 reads CATSRWTGGFRATNEKLFF. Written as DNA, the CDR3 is TGTGCCACCAGCAGGTGGACAGGGGGCTTTAGAGCAACTAATGAAAAACTGTTTTTT.

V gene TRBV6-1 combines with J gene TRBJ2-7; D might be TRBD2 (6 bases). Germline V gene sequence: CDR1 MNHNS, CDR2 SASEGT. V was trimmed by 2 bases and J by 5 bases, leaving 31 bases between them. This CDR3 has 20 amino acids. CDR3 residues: CASSEPYRSLGFGSLDEQYF. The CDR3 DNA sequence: TGTGCCAGCAGTGAACCCTACAGGAGCCTTGGGTTCGGGAGCCTTGACGAGCAGTACTTC.

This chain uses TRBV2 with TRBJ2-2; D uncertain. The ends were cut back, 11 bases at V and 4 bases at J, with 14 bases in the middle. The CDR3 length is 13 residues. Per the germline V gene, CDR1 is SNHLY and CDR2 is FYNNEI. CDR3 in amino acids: CASNTLGTGELFF. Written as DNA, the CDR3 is TGTGCCTCCAACACCCTAGGCACCGGGGAGCTGTTTTTT.

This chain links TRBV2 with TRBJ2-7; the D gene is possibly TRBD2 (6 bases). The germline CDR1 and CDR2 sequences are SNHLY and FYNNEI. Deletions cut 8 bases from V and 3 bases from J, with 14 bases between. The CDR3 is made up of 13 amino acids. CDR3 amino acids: CASGSSDLYEQYF. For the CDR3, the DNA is TGTGCCAGCGGGTCTAGCGACCTCTACGAGCAGTACTTC.

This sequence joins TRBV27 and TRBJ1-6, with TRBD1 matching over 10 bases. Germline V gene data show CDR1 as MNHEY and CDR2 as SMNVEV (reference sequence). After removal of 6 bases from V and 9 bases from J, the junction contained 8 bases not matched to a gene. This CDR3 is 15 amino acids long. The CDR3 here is CASSLRDRGSSPLHF. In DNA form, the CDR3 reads TGTGCCAGCAGCCTCCGGGACAGGGGCAGTTCACCCCTCCACTTT.

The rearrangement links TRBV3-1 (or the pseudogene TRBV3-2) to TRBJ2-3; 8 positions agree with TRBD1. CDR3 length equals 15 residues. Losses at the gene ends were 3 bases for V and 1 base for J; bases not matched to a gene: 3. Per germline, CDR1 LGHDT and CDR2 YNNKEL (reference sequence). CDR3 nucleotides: TGTGCCAGCAGCCAGATACAGGGGGGCACAGATACGCAGTATTTT. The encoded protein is CASSQIQGGTDTQYF.

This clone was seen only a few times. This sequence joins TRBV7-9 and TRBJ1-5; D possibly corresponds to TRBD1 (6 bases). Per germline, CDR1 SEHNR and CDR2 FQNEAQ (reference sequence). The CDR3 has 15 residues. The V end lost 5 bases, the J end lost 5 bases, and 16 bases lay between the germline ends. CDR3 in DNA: TGTGCCAGCAGCCCTATCCGGGACAATTATCAGCCCCAGCATTTT. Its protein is CASSPIRDNYQPQHF.

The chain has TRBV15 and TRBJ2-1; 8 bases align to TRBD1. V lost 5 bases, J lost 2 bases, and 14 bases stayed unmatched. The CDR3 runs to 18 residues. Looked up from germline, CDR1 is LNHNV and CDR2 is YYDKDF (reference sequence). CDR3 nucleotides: TGTGCCACCAGCCCTGGGCCGACGACAGGGGAGCCCTACAATGAGCAGTTCTTC. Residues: CATSPGPTTGEPYNEQFF.